This TCR beta chain was documented in a study of T cells after yellow fever vaccination. Study observations and caveats: Boosting was followed by the reappearance of most primary-vaccination clones (about 97% CD4, 70% to 90% CD8). Though it reached lower strength, the secondary response hit its peak faster, day 5 versus 15.

TCRdb reprocessed the 5' RACE reads with MiXCR, giving one entry per CDR3 protein. The data contain roughly 330,000 distinct CDR3 sequences, under 5% of them singletons. This clonotype was seen ten or more times. Its matching antigen is unknown. V was pared by 5 bases and J by 6 bases, with 13 bases between. The CDR3 spans 14 residues. Germline values: CDR1 MNHEY, CDR2 SVGEGT. The specimen comprised PBMCs, sampled 5 days after the yellow fever booster vaccination. The receptor was derived from a man between 18 and 29 years old who received the YFV17D yellow fever vaccine. The chain links TRBV6-2 or TRBV6-3 to TRBJ2-2; D is undetermined. CDR3 coding DNA: TGTGCCAGCAGTGGGGAAAGATGGCCCGGGGAGCTGTTTTTT. The encoded protein is CASSGERWPGELFF.